This T cell receptor beta chain comes out of a study of T cell repertoires in cytomegalovirus infection. Study details: CMV epitopes that were recently identified and HLA-C-restricted were used alongside well-studied HLA-B-restricted ones. Indications came from public TCR beta signatures; they pointed to CMV infection and to a matching HLA type.

TCRdb reanalysed the reads using MiXCR and keeps one entry per CDR3 protein. The sample carries 200,000 or so distinct CDR3 sequences, 38% recorded once. This clonotype was detected ten times or more. Its specificity is unknown. The V gene's germline CDR1 is SGHTA and CDR2 FQGNSA. Trimming shortened V by 1 base and J by 0 bases, and 12 bases separated the two germline ends. This CDR3 has 17 amino acids. The V call is TRBV7-2, the J call TRBJ2-2; D possibly matches TRBD1 or TRBD2 (5 bases each). The receptor was isolated from a human donor in good health (CMV status not recorded). Some clones in this sample may be carry-over from other donors' samples. The sample was CD8+ T cells from cultured PBMCs, taken from culture after CMV antigen stimulation. CDR3 loop: CASSLVGGRANTGELFF. The CDR3 DNA reads TGTGCCAGCAGCTTAGTAGGAGGCAGGGCGAACACCGGGGAGCTGTTTTTT.